The rows below give T cell receptor beta chains drawn from one sample of a study of CD8+CD57+ T cells in acquired aplastic anemia. TCRdb reprocessed the reads via MiXCR and lists one record per CDR3 protein. The profile shows just over 200,000 distinct CDR3 sequences, 50% to 70% of them singletons. The specimen sequenced was sorted CD4+, CD8+, or CD8+CD57+ T cells (not recorded which) from PBMCs. The receptors shown here come from a human donor with aplastic anemia. Both conserved end residues are part of each CDR3.

j_call | v_call | cdr3_aa
TRBJ2-7 | TRBV29-1 | CSVVKGDYEQYF
TRBJ2-7 | TRBV2 | CASSGRGTGSNEQYF
TRBJ2-7 | TRBV20-1 | CSAGLAASGEQYF
TRBJ1-1 | TRBV7-2 | CASSWRVRNTEAFF
TRBJ2-2 | TRBV24-1 | CATSDGYRDRAGELFF
TRBJ2-1 | TRBV24-1 | CATKDRGTNEQFF
TRBJ1-1 | TRBV7-9 | CASSLEGKTEAFF
TRBJ2-3 | TRBV20-1 | CSARGSDQGDTDTQYF
TRBJ2-5 | TRBV7-2 | CASSMGLSNTAETQYF
TRBJ2-7 | TRBV6-1 | CASSGDGTYEQYF
TRBJ2-7 | TRBV2 | CASREGTGRPGDEQHF
TRBJ1-2 | TRBV5-1 | CASSLESTVQGYTF
TRBJ2-2 | TRBV5-1 | CASSLIGGGQNTGELFF
TRBJ2-1 | TRBV9 | CASSVDWENEQFF
TRBJ1-1 | TRBV12-3/TRBV12-4 | CASSRDEAFF
TRBJ2-7 | TRBV20-1 | CSARVRSLYEQYF
TRBJ1-5 | TRBV9 | CASGKQGQPQHF
TRBJ2-3 | TRBV7-3 | CASSSLRGGDGDTQYF
TRBJ2-5 | TRBV25-1 | CASSDSGAGGPRETQYF
TRBJ2-1 | TRBV7-3 | CASSLISGPPREQFF
TRBJ1-1 | TRBV19 | CASRPTRQGAHTEAFF
TRBJ2-1 | TRBV10-3 | CAISSRYTSGYNEQFF
TRBJ1-5 | TRBV19 | CASSDVVVGPQHF
TRBJ1-1 | TRBV7-9 | CASSFNLEAFF
TRBJ2-1 | TRBV20-1 | CSGAPLLAFPYNEQFF
TRBJ2-2 | TRBV19 | CASSIREGLDWNTGELFF
TRBJ1-1 | TRBV2 | CASSQGNTEAFF
TRBJ1-5 | TRBV7-2 | CASSPRQGNQPQHF
TRBJ2-7 | TRBV30 | CAWSVVRGNEQYF
TRBJ2-7 | TRBV5-1 | CASSLRDPYEQYF
TRBJ2-7 | TRBV7-3 | CASSLSTTVANF
TRBJ2-7 | TRBV7-2 | CASSLARVDYEQYF
TRBJ1-5 | TRBV7-3 | CASSPQHF
TRBJ2-2 | TRBV20-1 | CSASPLGTGELFF
TRBJ2-7 | TRBV5-1 | CASTGGEQYF
TRBJ2-7 | TRBV4-2 | CASSPTWADALAYEQYF
TRBJ1-3 | TRBV24-1 | CATSDIGDSGNTIYF
TRBJ1-2 | TRBV19 | CASSIEEVGHGYTF
TRBJ2-7 | TRBV28 | CASSFGGGGASEQYF
TRBJ2-1 | TRBV9 | CASSPRDSLYNEQFF
TRBJ1-1 | TRBV9 | CASSVGQSYTEAFF
TRBJ1-2 | TRBV15 | CATSGEGDRGDGYTF